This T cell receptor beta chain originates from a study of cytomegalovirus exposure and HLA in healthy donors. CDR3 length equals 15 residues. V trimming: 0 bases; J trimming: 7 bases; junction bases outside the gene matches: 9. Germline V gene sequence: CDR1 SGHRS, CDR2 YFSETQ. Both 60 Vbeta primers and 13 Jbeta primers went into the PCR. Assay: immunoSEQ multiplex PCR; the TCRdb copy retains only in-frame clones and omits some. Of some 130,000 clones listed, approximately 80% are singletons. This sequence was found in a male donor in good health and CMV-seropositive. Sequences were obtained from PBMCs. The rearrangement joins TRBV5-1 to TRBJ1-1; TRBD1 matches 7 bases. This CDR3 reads CASSLGVTGVGEAFF. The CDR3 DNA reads TGCGCCAGCAGCTTGGGGGTAACAGGGGTGGGTGAAGCTTTCTTT.